This TCR beta chain was sequenced for a study of blood T cell repertoires in COVID-19. Which cohort a participant joined came from the clinical history participants gave. The germline V and J ends were trimmed by 1 base and 10 bases, with 7 bases remaining between them. This CDR3 comprises 11 residues. Germline V lookup: CDR1 LNHDA, CDR2 SQIVND (reference sequence). The repertoire was sequenced with immunoSEQ multiplex PCR; TCRdb's copy has only in-frame clones and lacks some. The data show about 300,000 clones, with 70% to 90% seen just once and approximately 6% held by the top ten. This clone was counted a few times.

The TCR was taken from a woman in her 30s who had recovered from COVID-19. The specimen sequenced was PBMCs or T cells enriched from blood (not recorded which). The chain has TRBV19 and TRBJ1-1; unclear D gene. CDR3: CASSIAGRAFF. The CDR3 DNA is TGTGCCAGTAGTATAGCGGGTAGAGCTTTCTTT.